The 20 T cell receptor beta chains listed next were all sequenced from one sample in a study of blood T cell repertoires in COVID-19. Generated by immunoSEQ multiplex PCR, the TCRdb table keeps only in-frame clones and is missing some. The sample carries approximately 210,000 clones, around 84% recorded once. Material for sequencing was peripheral blood. Receptor source: a man in his fifties with COVID-19, enrolled during active disease.

This chain joins TRBV6-1 and TRBJ1-1; D is unclear. Germline CDR1 is MNHNS and CDR2 is SASEGT. V dropped 2 bases and J dropped 1 base, with 5 bases sitting between them. There are 13 residues in the CDR3. In DNA form, the CDR3 reads TGTGCCAGCAGTGAAATGCGGAACACTGAAGCTTTCTTT. It codes for CASSEMRNTEAFF.

The sample holds a few counts of this clone. This rearrangement joins TRBV24-1 to TRBJ2-2; TRBD1 matches 9 bases. After removal of 4 bases from V and 6 bases from J, the junction contained 14 bases not matched to a gene. Looked up from germline, CDR1 is KGHDR and CDR2 is SFDVKD. CDR3 length: 18 residues. CDR3 loop: CATSDPRGGQGFSGELFF. In DNA, the CDR3 is TGTGCCACCAGTGACCCCAGGGGGGGACAGGGATTTTCCGGGGAGCTGTTTTTT.

This chain links TRBV10-3 with TRBJ1-3; D may be TRBD1 (5 bases). This CDR3 is 13 amino acids long. Looked up from germline, CDR1 is ENHRY and CDR2 is SYGVKD. V was trimmed by 11 bases and J by 2 bases, leaving 13 bases between them. In nucleotides, the CDR3 is TGTGCCGCAAGCGCGGGGGCTGGAAACACCATATATTTT. This sequence encodes CAASAGAGNTIYF.

The chain recombines TRBV28 with TRBJ1-2; D not certain. Germline V gene data show CDR1 as MDHEN and CDR2 as SYDVKM. The CDR3 runs to 12 residues. Trimming stripped 3 bases from V and 7 bases from J, with 9 bases between. DNA for the CDR3: TGTGCCAGCAGTTTTCGAGACACTGGCTACACCTTC. This translates into CASSFRDTGYTF.

The genes are TRBV27 and TRBJ1-5, with a possible D match to TRBD1 (6 bases). Trimming left V 0 bases short and J 6 bases short, with 12 bases between. The length of the CDR3 is 15 residues. CDR1 and CDR2 from the germline V gene are MNHEY and SMNVEV (reference sequence). CDR3 loop: CASSLSGGAGQPQHF. The CDR3, as DNA: TGTGCCAGCAGTTTATCCGGGGGGGCTGGTCAGCCCCAGCATTTT.

The gene calls are TRBV5-5 and TRBJ1-2; perhaps TRBD1 as D (6 bases). Germline CDR1 and CDR2: SGHKS and YYEKEE (reference sequence). The CDR3 is made up of 15 amino acids. The V end lost 4 bases, the J end lost 8 bases, and 21 bases lay between the germline ends. CDR3: CASSAQATGPRGYTF. The CDR3 region has the DNA TGTGCCAGCAGCGCCCAGGCTACAGGGCCCAGAGGCTACACCTTC.

The chain carries TRBV27 and TRBJ1-6, with 7 bases that match TRBD1. Per germline, CDR1 MNHEY and CDR2 SMNVEV (reference sequence). V lost 5 bases and J lost 5; bases outside the gene matches: 6. The CDR3 runs to 15 residues. The CDR3 bases are TGTGCCAGCAGTATTATGACAGGGAATAATTCACCCCTCCACTTT. Translated: CASSIMTGNNSPLHF.

V usage is TRBV7-8 and J usage is TRBJ2-3; 10 bases are a match to TRBD2. Germline trimming cut 1 base from V and 5 bases from J; bases unmatched to any gene: 18. CDR3 length: 20 residues. Germline V lookup: CDR1 SGHVS, CDR2 FQNEAQ. The DNA for the CDR3 is TGTGCCAGCAGCTTAGATCGGATGCCTGGGGTTAGCGGGAGGAAAGATACGCAGTATTTT. Protein product: CASSLDRMPGVSGRKDTQYF.

This clone was detected once. The chain is built from TRBV5-4 and TRBJ2-2; no definite D call. CDR1 and CDR2 from the germline V gene are SGHNT and YYREEE (reference sequence). The V end lost 0 bases, the J end lost 6 bases, and 9 bases lay between the germline ends. The CDR3 loop spans 14 amino acids. The CDR3 here is CASSLAQAAGELFF. CDR3 DNA sequence: TGTGCCAGCAGCTTGGCCCAGGCTGCCGGGGAGCTGTTTTTT.

The rearrangement joins TRBV12-3 or TRBV12-4 to TRBJ2-7; D possibly corresponds to TRBD1 (5 bases). V was shortened by 1 base and J by 7 bases, with 11 bases between the two germline ends. The CDR3 has 13 residues. For the CDR3, the DNA is TGTGCCAGCAGTTTAGATGCCAGGGAAGAGCAGTACTTC. Encoded protein: CASSLDAREEQYF.

The gene calls are TRBV20-1 and TRBJ2-5, with D uncertain. The V and J ends lost 7 bases and 0 bases respectively, with 3 bases between them. CDR3 size: 10 residues. Germline-derived CDR1 and CDR2 are DFQATT and SNEGSKA (reference sequence). The CDR3 spells CSGDQETQYF. DNA of the CDR3: TGCAGTGGAGACCAAGAGACCCAGTACTTC.

J is TRBJ2-5 and V is TRBV7-3; weak D call: TRBD1 (6 bases). CDR1 SGHTA and CDR2 FQGTGA come from the germline V gene. The CDR3 has 13 amino acids. V gave up 5 bases and J gave up 3 bases, with 10 bases separating them. The CDR3 here is CASSPGQKETQYF. The CDR3 DNA follows: TGTGCCAGCAGCCCCGGACAGAAAGAGACCCAGTACTTC. The full variable domain, in which reference TRBV7-3 and TRBJ2-5 provide the parts outside the CDR3, is GAGVSQTPSNKVTEKGKYVELRCDPISGHTALYWYRQSLGQGPEFLIYFQGTGAADDSGLPNDRFFAVRPEGSVSTLKIQRTERGDSAVYLCASSPGQKETQYFGPGTRLLVL.

This clone was seen once. Germline is not matched at one junction end, which may reflect a read error. The V gene is TRBV5-8, the J gene TRBJ2-2; tentative D call: TRBD1 (5 bases). The CDR3 totals 15 residues. In germline, CDR1 is SGHTS, CDR2 YDEGEE. CDR3 sequence: CASGFSRANTGELFF. CDR3 sequence (DNA): TGTGCCAGCGGCTTTTCCAGGGCGAACACCGGGGAGCTGTTTTTT.

CDR3 protein: CASSAGQETTNEKLFF. In DNA form, the CDR3 reads TGTGCCAGCAGCGCCGGACAGGAAACAACTAATGAAAAACTGTTTTTT. The rearrangement joins TRBV5-8 to TRBJ1-4; 7 nucleotides align to TRBD1. Germline V lookup: CDR1 SGHTS, CDR2 YDEGEE. Trimming at V came to 4 bases and at J to 0 bases, leaving 6 bases not matched to a gene. The CDR3 consists of 16 residues. Together with reference TRBV5-8 and TRBJ1-4, the CDR3 gives the full variable domain: EAGVTQSPTHLIKTRGQQATLRCSPISGHTSVYWYQQALGLGLQFLLWYDEGEERNRGNFPPRFSGRQFPNYSSELNVNALELEDSALYLCASSAGQETTNEKLFFGSGTQLSVL.

The chain carries TRBV29-1 and TRBJ2-2; D perhaps matches TRBD2 (5 bases). Germline V lookup: CDR1 SQVTM, CDR2 ANQGSEA. V dropped 4 bases and J dropped 3 bases, with 9 bases sitting between them. The CDR3 extends over 13 amino acids. Here the CDR3 DNA reads TGCAGCGTTGGAGGGATTTACACCGGGGAGCTGTTTTTT. Translation gives CSVGGIYTGELFF.

The rearrangement links TRBV29-1 to TRBJ2-1, with D perhaps matching TRBD2 (6 bases). V dropped 7 bases and J dropped 8 bases, with 24 bases sitting between them. From germline, CDR1 is SQVTM and CDR2 ANQGSEA. The CDR3 is 15 residues long. DNA for the CDR3: TGCAGCGGACTCCCGGGAGTGAGGGTTTTTGATGAGCAGTTCTTC. As protein: CSGLPGVRVFDEQFF.

The rearrangement uses TRBV6-5 and TRBJ2-7; D is perhaps TRBD1 (6 bases). There are 14 residues in the CDR3. The V and J ends lost 3 bases and 1 base respectively, with 10 bases between them. CDR1 is MNHEY and CDR2 is SVGAGI in the germline V gene. The CDR3 reads CASSYLDSSYEQYF. In DNA, the CDR3 is TGTGCCAGCAGTTATCTGGACAGTTCCTACGAGCAGTACTTC.

The chain links TRBV21-1 to TRBJ2-3; TRBD2, the D gene given by the table, was not confirmed from the DNA. TRBV21-1 is termed a pseudogene. CDR3 length: 16 residues. CDR3 sequence reads: CASSGRRAGESDTQYF. The DNA for the CDR3 is TGTGCCAGCAGCGGCCGACGGGCGGGGGAGTCAGATACGCAGTATTTT.

V is TRBV7-9 and J is TRBJ1-1; no reliable D call. Trimming took off 7 bases at V and 0 bases at J, with 9 bases between the two ends. The germline CDR1 and CDR2 sequences are SEHNR and FQNEAQ (reference sequence). There are 13 residues in the CDR3. The CDR3 spells CASTPNMNTEAFF. CDR3 in DNA: TGTGCCAGCACCCCTAATATGAACACTGAAGCTTTCTTT.

The V call is TRBV6-2 or TRBV6-3, the J call TRBJ2-3, with a possible D match to TRBD2 (6 bases). Trimming removed 6 bases at V and 2 bases at J, with 18 bases between. Per the germline V gene, CDR1 is MNHEY and CDR2 is SVGEGT. The CDR3 consists of 16 residues. The CDR3 region is CASSLSRGGITDTQYF. The CDR3 nucleotides are TGTGCCAGCAGCCTAAGCCGTGGGGGGATCACAGATACGCAGTATTTT.